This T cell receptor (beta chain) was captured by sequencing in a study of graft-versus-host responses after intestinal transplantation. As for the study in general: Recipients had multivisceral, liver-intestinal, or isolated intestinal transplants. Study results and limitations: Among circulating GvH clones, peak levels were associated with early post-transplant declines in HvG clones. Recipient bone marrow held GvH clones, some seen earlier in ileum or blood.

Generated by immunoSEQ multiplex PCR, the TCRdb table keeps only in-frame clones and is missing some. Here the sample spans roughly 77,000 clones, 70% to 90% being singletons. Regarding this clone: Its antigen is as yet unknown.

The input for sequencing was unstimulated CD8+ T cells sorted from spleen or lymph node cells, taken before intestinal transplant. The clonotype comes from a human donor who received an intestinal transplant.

Here the CDR3 reads CASSTLRDRETQYF. The CDR3 DNA follows: TGTGCCAGCAGTACACTCCGGGACAGGGAGACCCAGTACTTC. The rearrangement uses TRBV6-5 and TRBJ2-5; 8 bases are shared with TRBD1. Trimming cost V 5 bases and J 5 bases; bases outside gene matches: 7. The length of the CDR3 is 14 residues. Germline-derived CDR1 and CDR2 are MNHEY and SVGAGI.